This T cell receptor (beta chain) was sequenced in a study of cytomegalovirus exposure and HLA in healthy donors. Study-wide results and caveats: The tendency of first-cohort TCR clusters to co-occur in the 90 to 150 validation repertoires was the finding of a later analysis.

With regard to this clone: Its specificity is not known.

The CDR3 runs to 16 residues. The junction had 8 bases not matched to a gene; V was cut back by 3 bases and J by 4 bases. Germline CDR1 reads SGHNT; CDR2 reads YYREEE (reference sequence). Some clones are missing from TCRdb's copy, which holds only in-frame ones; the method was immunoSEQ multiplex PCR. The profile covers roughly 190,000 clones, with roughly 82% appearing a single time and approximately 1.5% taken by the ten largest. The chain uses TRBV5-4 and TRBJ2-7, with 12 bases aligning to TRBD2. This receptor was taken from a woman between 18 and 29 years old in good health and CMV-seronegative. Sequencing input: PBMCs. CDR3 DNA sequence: TGTGCCAGCAGCTCCTATACTAGCGGGAGGTTATACGAGCAGTACTTC. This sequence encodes CASSSYTSGRLYEQYF.